The 8 T cell receptor beta chains below come from one sample, sequenced in a study of T-cell reconstitution after alpha-beta-depleted transplantation in children (dated by TCRdb to between 2015 and 2016). Library prep was done by PCR. Sequencing instrument: Illumina HiSeq 2500. TCR libraries were prepared with molecular barcoding, using unique molecular identifiers to normalize TCRbeta repertoire quantification. The raw public data were reprocessed by TCRdb itself: fastp quality trimming at Q25, MiXCR clonotype calling, in-frame beta chains only. Merged by CDR3 protein, the rows form single entries marked with the most common genes and DNA. The sample records 90,000 to 100,000 distinct CDR3 sequences, 9% to 15% of which are singletons. Around 14% of the sample rests with the top ten. The specimen comprised PBMCs from the stem cell graft donor, sampled from the stem cell graft. These TCRs come from a human donor who donated a stem cell graft to a child with inherited bone marrow failure.

The chain carries TRBV14 and TRBJ2-1; the D gene is possibly TRBD1 (5 bases). Trimming stripped 4 bases from V and 3 bases from J, with 7 bases between. Looked up from germline, CDR1 is SGHDN and CDR2 is FVKESK. This CDR3 has 13 amino acids. CDR3 in DNA: TGTGCCAGCAGCCTACAGGTCTACAATGAGCAGTTCTTC. It specifies CASSLQVYNEQFF.

This clonotype appeared a few times. The rearrangement joins TRBV25-1 to TRBJ2-2; 13 bases are a match to TRBD2. Per germline, CDR1 MGHDK and CDR2 SYGVNS. The CDR3 is 18 amino acids. J gave up 4 bases and V 1 base, and 6 bases lay outside the gene matches. CDR3 sequence: CASSESGGLAGVTGELFF. In nucleotides, the CDR3 is TGTGCCAGCAGTGAATCGGGTGGACTAGCGGGGGTCACCGGGGAGCTGTTTTTT.

This clonotype was seen at least ten times. The chain uses TRBV20-1 and TRBJ1-1; no firm D call. CDR3 length: 12 amino acids. Trimming left V 3 bases short and J 0 bases short, with 5 bases between. Per the germline V gene, CDR1 is DFQATT and CDR2 is SNEGSKA (reference sequence). CDR3 bases: TGCAGTGCTAGGCGCTTGAACACTGAAGCTTTCTTT. It translates to CSARRLNTEAFF.

This clonotype was seen a few times. The rearrangement joins TRBV7-9 to TRBJ2-2; the D gene could be TRBD1 or TRBD2 (5 bases each). The germline CDR1 and CDR2 sequences are SEHNR and FQNEAQ (reference sequence). The CDR3 covers 15 residues. V lost 5 bases and J lost 6, with 16 bases in between. The CDR3 sequence: CASSHRDRLSGELFF. DNA of the CDR3: TGTGCCAGCAGCCACCGGGACCGGCTCTCCGGGGAGCTGTTTTTT.

This clonotype was recorded at least ten times. V gene TRBV19 combines with J gene TRBJ2-7; 11 bases are a match to TRBD2. The CDR3 contains 15 residues. J was trimmed by 5 bases and V by 4 bases; bases with no gene match: 7. The germline V gene has CDR1 LNHDA and CDR2 SQIVND (reference sequence). The CDR3 loop reads CASSTLAGGLHEQYF. Here the CDR3 DNA reads TGTGCCAGTAGTACCCTAGCGGGAGGACTCCACGAGCAGTACTTC.

This clonotype has a count of ten or more. The V gene is TRBV7-2, the J gene TRBJ1-1; perhaps TRBD1 as D (5 bases). Germline CDR1 is SGHTA and CDR2 is FQGNSA. CDR3 length: 13 residues. Trimming cost V 5 bases and J 10 bases, with 17 bases left between them. The CDR3 sequence: CASSPVARVAAFF. The CDR3 DNA is TGTGCCAGCAGCCCAGTGGCCAGGGTGGCAGCTTTCTTT.

This clonotype has ten or more counts. V gene TRBV28 combines with J gene TRBJ2-3, with 11 bases aligning to TRBD1. The V segment lost 5 bases and the J segment 4 bases; nucleotides outside the gene matches: 11. CDR3 length: 17 amino acids. CDR1 and CDR2 (germline): MDHEN, SYDVKM. The CDR3, as DNA: TGTGCCAGCAGTCCTACTTCCGGGACAGGGGGATCAGATACGCAGTATTTT. It is translated as CASSPTSGTGGSDTQYF. The full variable domain, its missing parts supplied by reference TRBV28 and TRBJ2-3, is DVKVTQSSRYLVKRTGEKVFLECVQDMDHENMFWYRQDPGLGLRLIYFSYDVKMKEKGDIPEGYSVSREKKERFSLILESASTNQTSMYLCASSPTSGTGGSDTQYFGPGTRLTVL.

This clonotype has a count of ten or more. The chain combines TRBV12-3 or TRBV12-4 with TRBJ1-2; 7 positions match TRBD1. J gave up 8 bases and V 3 bases, and 9 bases lay outside the gene matches. CDR3 length: 14 amino acids. CDR3 loop: CASSFGQAMGGYTF. Here the CDR3 DNA reads TGTGCCAGCAGTTTCGGACAGGCTATGGGGGGCTACACCTTC.